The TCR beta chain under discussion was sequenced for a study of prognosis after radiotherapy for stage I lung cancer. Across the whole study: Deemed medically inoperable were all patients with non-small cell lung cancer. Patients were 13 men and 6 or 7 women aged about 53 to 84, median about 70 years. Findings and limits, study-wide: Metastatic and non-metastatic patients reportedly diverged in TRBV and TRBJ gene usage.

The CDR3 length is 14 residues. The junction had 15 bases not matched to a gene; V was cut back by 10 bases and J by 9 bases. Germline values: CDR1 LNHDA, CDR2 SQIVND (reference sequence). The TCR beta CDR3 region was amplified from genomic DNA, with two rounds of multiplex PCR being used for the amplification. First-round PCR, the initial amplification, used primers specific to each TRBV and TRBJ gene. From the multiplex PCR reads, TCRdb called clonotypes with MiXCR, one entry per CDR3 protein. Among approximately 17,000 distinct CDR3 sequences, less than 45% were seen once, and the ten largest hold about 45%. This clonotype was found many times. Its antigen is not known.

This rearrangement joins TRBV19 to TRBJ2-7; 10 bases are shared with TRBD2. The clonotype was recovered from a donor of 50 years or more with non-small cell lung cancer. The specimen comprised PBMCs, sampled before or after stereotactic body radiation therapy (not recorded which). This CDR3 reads CATETSGRAGVQYF. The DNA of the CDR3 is TGTGCCACCGAGACGAGCGGGAGGGCCGGGGTGCAGTACTTC.